The table lists the clone carrying this TCR beta chain with many counts. The source of the sample is a study of T cells in Graves' hyperthyroidism and ophthalmopathy. Amplification of TCR beta CDR3 regions used RNA as the template. The study used the HTBI primer set for a first-round RT-PCR of the TCR CDR3. TCRdb re-called the multiplex PCR reads through MiXCR, storing one row per CDR3 protein. The table has around 290,000 distinct CDR3 sequences, about a sixth seen once; the top ten hold 55% to 60%. This clonotype was sampled from a woman aged 55-69 years with Graves' ophthalmopathy. Sequences were obtained from blood.

The CDR3 loop is CASSLNGGTYEQYF. The DNA of the CDR3 is TGTGCCAGCAGTTTAAATGGCGGGACCTACGAGCAGTACTTC. The chain joins TRBV27 to TRBJ2-7; a weak D match, TRBD2 (6 bases). V lost 2 bases and J lost 2, with 10 bases in between. This CDR3 contains 14 residues. In germline, CDR1 is MNHEY, CDR2 SMNVEV (reference sequence).